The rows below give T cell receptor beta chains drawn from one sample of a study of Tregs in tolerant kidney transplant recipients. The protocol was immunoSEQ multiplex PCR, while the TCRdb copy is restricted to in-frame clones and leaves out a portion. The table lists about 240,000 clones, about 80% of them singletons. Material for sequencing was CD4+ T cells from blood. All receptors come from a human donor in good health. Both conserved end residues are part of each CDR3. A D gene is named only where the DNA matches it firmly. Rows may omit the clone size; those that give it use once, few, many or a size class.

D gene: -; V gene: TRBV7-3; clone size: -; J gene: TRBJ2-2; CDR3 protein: CASSTKPHTGELFF; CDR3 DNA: TGTGCCAGCAGCACCAAACCTCACACCGGGGAGCTGTTTTTT
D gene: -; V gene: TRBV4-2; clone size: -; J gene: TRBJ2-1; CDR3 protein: CASSQEGDGYNEQFF; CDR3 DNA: TGTGCCAGCAGCCAAGAGGGCGACGGATACAATGAGCAGTTCTTC
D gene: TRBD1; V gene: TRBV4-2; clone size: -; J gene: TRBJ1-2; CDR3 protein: CASSQEDRQGDYYGYTF; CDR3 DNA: TGTGCCAGCAGCCAAGAGGACCGACAGGGTGATTACTATGGCTACACCTTC
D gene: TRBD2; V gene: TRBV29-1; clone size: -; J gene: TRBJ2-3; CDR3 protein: CSGAGSGRAGTDTQYF; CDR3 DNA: TGCAGCGGGGCCGGTAGCGGGAGGGCGGGCACAGATACGCAGTATTTT
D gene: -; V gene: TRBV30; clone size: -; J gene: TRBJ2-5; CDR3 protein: CAWSVSRETQYF; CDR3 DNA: TGTGCCTGGAGTGTTTCTAGGGAGACCCAGTACTTC
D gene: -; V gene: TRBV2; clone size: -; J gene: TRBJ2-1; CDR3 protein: CASSEFGLAPYNEQFF; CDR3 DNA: TGTGCCAGCAGTGAATTTGGCCTCGCCCCCTACAATGAGCAGTTCTTC
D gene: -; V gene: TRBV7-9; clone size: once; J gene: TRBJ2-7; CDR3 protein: CASSLGPLSYEQYF; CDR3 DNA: TGTGCCAGCAGCTTGGGTCCCCTTTCCTACGAGCAGTACTTC
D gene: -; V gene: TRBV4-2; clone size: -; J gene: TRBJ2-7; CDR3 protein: CASSQDRKRGEQYF; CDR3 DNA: TGTGCCAGCAGCCAAGACCGTAAAAGGGGAGAGCAGTACTTC
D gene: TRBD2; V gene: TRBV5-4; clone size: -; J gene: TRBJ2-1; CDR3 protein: CASSLVGLAGVINEQFF; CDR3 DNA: TGTGCCAGCAGCTTGGTTGGGCTAGCGGGAGTAATAAATGAGCAGTTCTTC
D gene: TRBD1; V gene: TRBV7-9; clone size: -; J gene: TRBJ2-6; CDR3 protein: CASSFNPGQGASGANVLTF; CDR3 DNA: TGTGCCAGCAGCTTCAATCCGGGACAGGGGGCGTCTGGGGCCAACGTCCTGACTTTC
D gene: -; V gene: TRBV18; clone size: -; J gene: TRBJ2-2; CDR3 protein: CASSPGKGGELFF; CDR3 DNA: TGTGCCAGCTCACCGGGGAAAGGAGGGGAGCTGTTTTTT
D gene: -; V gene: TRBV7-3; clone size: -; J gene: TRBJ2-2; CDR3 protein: CASSLSGLREGTGELFF; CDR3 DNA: TGTGCCAGCAGCTTAAGCGGTCTTAGAGAGGGGACCGGGGAGCTGTTTTTT
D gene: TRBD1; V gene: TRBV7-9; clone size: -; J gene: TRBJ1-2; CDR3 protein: CASSPDPGTGEGYTF; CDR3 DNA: TGTGCCAGCAGCCCCGATCCCGGGACAGGGGAAGGCTACACCTTC
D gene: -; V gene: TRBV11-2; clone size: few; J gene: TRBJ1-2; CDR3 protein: CASSGYGYGYTF; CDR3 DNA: TGTGCCAGCAGCGGGTACGGCTATGGCTACACCTTC
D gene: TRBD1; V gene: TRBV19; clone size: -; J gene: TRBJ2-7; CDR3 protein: CASNPGTASYEQYF; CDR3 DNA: TGTGCCAGTAACCCCGGGACAGCCAGCTACGAGCAGTACTTC
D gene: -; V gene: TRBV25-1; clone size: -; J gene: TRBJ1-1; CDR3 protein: CASSESVWWDTNTEAFF; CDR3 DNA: TGTGCCAGCAGTGAATCTGTTTGGTGGGACACGAACACTGAAGCTTTCTTT
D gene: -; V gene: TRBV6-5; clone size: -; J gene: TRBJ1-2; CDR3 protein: CASSYSGLMGYTF; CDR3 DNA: TGTGCCAGCAGTTACTCAGGACTGATGGGGTACACCTTC
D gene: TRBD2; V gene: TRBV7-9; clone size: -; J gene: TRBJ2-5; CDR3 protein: CASSLERLAGETQYF; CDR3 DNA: TGTGCCAGCAGCTTAGAACGCCTAGCGGGGGAGACCCAGTACTTC
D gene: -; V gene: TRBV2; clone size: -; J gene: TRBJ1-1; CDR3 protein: CASTSGYTEAFF; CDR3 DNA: TGTGCCAGCACCTCAGGGTACACTGAAGCTTTCTTT
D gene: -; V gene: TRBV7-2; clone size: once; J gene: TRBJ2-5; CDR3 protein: CASSIRRQETQYF; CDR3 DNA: TGTGCCAGCAGCATCAGGAGGCAAGAGACCCAGTACTTC
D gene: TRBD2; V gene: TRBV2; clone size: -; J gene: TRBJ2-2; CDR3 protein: CASSKKGLAGVTGELFF; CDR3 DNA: TGTGCCAGCAGTAAAAAAGGACTAGCGGGGGTCACCGGGGAGCTGTTTTTT
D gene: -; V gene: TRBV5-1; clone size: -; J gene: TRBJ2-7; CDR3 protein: CASSSSGTFSYEQYF; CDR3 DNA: TGCGCCAGCAGCTCTTCCGGGACTTTCTCCTACGAGCAGTACTTC
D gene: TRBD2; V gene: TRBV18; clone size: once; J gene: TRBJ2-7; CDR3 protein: CASSPPSGGSYEQYF; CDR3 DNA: TGTGCCAGCTCACCACCGTCGGGGGGATCCTACGAGCAGTACTTC
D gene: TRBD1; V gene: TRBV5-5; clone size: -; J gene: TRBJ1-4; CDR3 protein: CASSSGTGLEKLFF; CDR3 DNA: TGTGCCAGCAGCTCCGGGACAGGGCTTGAAAAACTGTTTTTT
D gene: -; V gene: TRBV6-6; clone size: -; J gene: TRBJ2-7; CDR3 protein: CASSYALPSPAYEQYF; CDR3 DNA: TGTGCCAGCAGTTACGCGCTGCCTAGCCCCGCCTACGAGCAGTACTTC
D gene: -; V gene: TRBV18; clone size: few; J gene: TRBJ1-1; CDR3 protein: CASSPPRQVGGTEAFF; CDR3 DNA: TGTGCCAGCTCACCACCGAGACAGGTCGGAGGCACTGAAGCTTTCTTT
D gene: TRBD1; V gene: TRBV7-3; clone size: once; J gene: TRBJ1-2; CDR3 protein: CASSRDRSPIYTF; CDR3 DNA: TGTGCCAGCAGTCGGGACAGGTCCCCTATCTACACCTTC
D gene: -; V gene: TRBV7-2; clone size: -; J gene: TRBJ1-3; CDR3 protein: CASSLTPGTGNTIYF; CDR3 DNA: TGTGCCAGCAGCTTAACCCCAGGGACTGGAAACACCATATATTTT
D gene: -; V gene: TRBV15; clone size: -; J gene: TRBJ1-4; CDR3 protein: CATSGRGGTNEKLFF; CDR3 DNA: TGTGCCACCAGCGGGAGGGGGGGTACTAATGAAAAACTGTTTTTT